Presented here are 27 T cell receptor beta chains from one specimen sequenced in a study of CD8+ T cells in alopecia areata. The authors extracted RNA and reverse transcribed it into cDNA as the sequencing template. Produced via immunoSEQ multiplex PCR; TCRdb's table is partial and in-frame only. The sample carries 93,000 or so clones, around three fifths recorded once. The sequenced material came from CD4+ T cells sorted from blood. The receptors were gathered from a human donor in good health.

In DNA, the CDR3 is TGTGCCAGCAGAAGCTCTGGAAACACCATATATTTT. Translating gives CASRSSGNTIYF. The V gene is TRBV6-5, the J gene TRBJ1-3, with no clear D. V lost 6 bases and J 0 bases, leaving 3 bases between the germline ends. The CDR3 totals 12 residues. Per germline, CDR1 MNHEY and CDR2 SVGAGI.

This clone was picked up a small number of times. J is TRBJ2-1 and V is TRBV29-1, with D unresolved. V lost 5 bases and J 1 base, leaving 3 bases between the germline ends. This CDR3 contains 11 residues. CDR1 SQVTM and CDR2 ANQGSEA come from the germline V gene. The DNA for the CDR3 is TGCAGCGTTCGGTCCTACAATGAGCAGTTCTTC. The encoded protein is CSVRSYNEQFF.

This clone turned up a few times. The chain is built from TRBV7-2 and TRBJ2-2; D tentatively reads TRBD1 or TRBD2 (5 bases each). Trimming took off 6 bases at V and 7 bases at J, with 9 bases between the two ends. This CDR3 spans 12 amino acids. Germline assignment: CDR1 SGHTA and CDR2 FQGNSA. CDR3 sequence (DNA): TGTGCCAGCAGGGGGGAGAGCGGGGAGCTGTTTTTT. Amino acid sequence: CASRGESGELFF.

This clone was seen a few times. V and J are TRBV5-1 and TRBJ1-2; no firm D call. Germline V gene sequence: CDR1 SGHRS, CDR2 YFSETQ. Trimming removed 2 bases from V and 6 bases from J, with 17 bases in between. The CDR3 length is 15 residues. The chain's CDR3 is CASSLRTSGLDGYTF. The CDR3 coding sequence is TGCGCCAGCAGCTTAAGGACGTCAGGTTTGGATGGCTACACCTTC.

The chain joins TRBV4-2 to TRBJ2-2, with a tentative D call TRBD2 (6 bases). Trimming removed 3 bases from V and 4 bases from J, with 15 bases in between. The germline V gene has CDR1 LGHNA and CDR2 YNFKEQ. The CDR3 loop spans 16 amino acids. The CDR3 spells CASSHETSEGTGELFF. As DNA, the CDR3 is TGTGCCAGCAGCCATGAGACTAGTGAGGGCACCGGGGAGCTGTTTTTT.

The chain combines TRBV28 with TRBJ1-1, with a tentative D call TRBD1 (5 bases). This CDR3 region has 16 residues. Trimming stripped 3 bases from V and 0 bases from J, with 14 bases between. Looked up from germline, CDR1 is MDHEN and CDR2 is SYDVKM. The CDR3 DNA sequence: TGTGCCAGCAGTTTCAGGGTGGGGTCGGTGAACACTGAAGCTTTCTTT. Its protein is CASSFRVGSVNTEAFF.

The genes are TRBV7-2 and TRBJ1-5; D is perhaps TRBD1 (5 bases). The CDR3 extends over 12 amino acids. Trimming took off 5 bases at V and 7 bases at J, with 9 bases between the two ends. Germline V lookup: CDR1 SGHTA, CDR2 FQGNSA. The CDR3 nucleotides read TGTGCCAGCAGCCTCCGGGGGCAGCCCCAGCATTTT. Its translation is CASSLRGQPQHF.

This chain joins TRBV30 and TRBJ2-7; 14 nucleotides agree with TRBD2. After removal of 1 base from V and 1 base from J, the junction contained 0 bases not matched to a gene. Germline CDR1 GTSNPN, CDR2 SVGIG (reference sequence). This CDR3 comprises 15 residues. This CDR3 reads CAWSGTSGGSYEQYF. The CDR3 nucleotides read TGTGCCTGGAGTGGGACTAGCGGGGGGTCCTACGAGCAGTACTTC.

This clone was observed a handful of times. The chain couples TRBV19 to TRBJ2-1, with 8 nucleotides matching TRBD1. Germline CDR1 is LNHDA and CDR2 is SQIVND (reference sequence). The CDR3 consists of 14 residues. V lost 5 bases, J lost 2 bases, and 2 bases stayed unmatched. The CDR3, as DNA: TGTGCCAGTAGTGACAGGGGAGCCTACAATGAGCAGTTCTTC. It yields the protein CASSDRGAYNEQFF.

A few counts support this clone. This chain connects TRBV11-2 to TRBJ1-1; a weak D match, TRBD1 (5 bases). V was trimmed by 1 base and J by 5 bases, leaving 11 bases between them. Germline CDR1 is SGHAT and CDR2 is FQNNGV. The CDR3 loop spans 14 amino acids. Here the CDR3 DNA reads TGTGCCAGCAGCTTAGGGGACCAGAGGACTGAAGCTTTCTTT. This encodes CASSLGDQRTEAFF.

This clone was seen only once. This same CDR3 is encoded by further DNA sequences in the sample. The chain joins TRBV15 to TRBJ2-2, with D uncertain. The CDR3 contains 13 residues. Germline V gives CDR1 LNHNV, CDR2 YYDKDF (reference sequence). V gave up 2 bases and J gave up 1 base, with 2 bases separating them. The chain's CDR3 is CATSRKNTGELFF. DNA of the CDR3: TGTGCCACCAGCAGAAAGAACACCGGGGAGCTGTTTTTT.

This clone turned up a few times. This rearrangement joins TRBV7-2 to TRBJ1-2; 10 nucleotides align to TRBD1. This CDR3 has 16 residues. The V and J ends lost 5 bases and 8 bases, in that order; junction bases with no gene match: 14. Germline V gene data show CDR1 as SGHTA and CDR2 as FQGNSA. The DNA for the CDR3 is TGTGCCAGCAGCCCACCCCCTCTAGGGACAGGGGTAGGCTACACCTTC. As protein: CASSPPPLGTGVGYTF.

This chain connects TRBV28 to TRBJ2-5, with 7 bases matching TRBD1. Germline V gene data show CDR1 as MDHEN and CDR2 as SYDVKM. The junction had 2 bases not matched to a gene; V was cut back by 3 bases and J by 1 base. The CDR3 runs 14 residues. CDR3 sequence: CASSLGDSQETQYF. The CDR3 DNA is TGTGCCAGCAGTTTGGGGGACAGCCAAGAGACCCAGTACTTC.

As for this clone: At one end, the junction sequence differs from germline, possibly due to a read error. The J gene is TRBJ1-6, the V gene TRBV6-1; D gene uncertain. Germline V gives CDR1 MNHNS, CDR2 SASEGT. This CDR3 has 14 residues. CDR3 in amino acids: CATSLFAYNSPLHF. The CDR3 DNA is TGTGCCACCAGTTTATTCGCGTATAATTCACCCCTCCACTTT.

V gene TRBV7-2 combines with J gene TRBJ1-5; 8 bases agree with TRBD1. This CDR3 contains 15 residues. Germline-derived CDR1 and CDR2 are SGHTA and FQGNSA. The V gene end was trimmed by 4 bases and the J gene end by 7 bases; junction bases not matched to a gene: 9. The CDR3 DNA sequence: TGTGCCAGCAGCTCAGGACAGGGCGGCGACCAGCCCCAGCATTTT. It encodes CASSSGQGGDQPQHF.

As DNA, the CDR3 is TGCGCCAGCAGCGTGGGACGGACCCTTGGGGAGACCCAGTACTTC. Translated, it gives CASSVGRTLGETQYF. The chain uses TRBV5-1 and TRBJ2-5, with D perhaps matching TRBD1 or TRBD2 (5 bases each). The CDR3 totals 15 residues. CDR1 is SGHRS, CDR2 YFSETQ, per germline. The V gene lost 4 bases and the J gene lost 5 bases, with 18 bases spanning the gap.

CDR3 DNA: TGTGCCAGCAGTGATAGCGGGGTTCAAGAGACCCAGTACTTC. Residues: CASSDSGVQETQYF. The rearrangement joins TRBV2 to TRBJ2-5, with TRBD2 identical over 8 bases. The CDR3 consists of 14 residues. Trimming cost V 3 bases and J 2 bases; bases outside gene matches: 2. Germline CDR1 is SNHLY and CDR2 is FYNNEI. The full variable domain, completed using reference TRBV2 and TRBJ2-5, is EPEVTQTPSHQVTQMGQEVILRCVPISNHLYFYWYRQILGQKVEFLVSFYNNEISEKSEIFDDQFSVERPDGSNFTLKIRSTKLEDSAMYFCASSDSGVQETQYFGPGTRLLVL.

This CDR3 is CASSFSGGPGGEQYF. The CDR3 coding sequence is TGTGCCAGCAGCTTTAGCGGGGGGCCCGGAGGCGAGCAGTACTTC. This sequence joins TRBV7-6 and TRBJ2-7; 10 bases line up with TRBD2. V lost 3 bases, J lost 6 bases, and 8 bases stayed unmatched. The germline gives CDR1 SGHVS, CDR2 FNYEAQ. There are 15 residues in the CDR3.

V is TRBV29-1 and J is TRBJ2-3, with D perhaps TRBD2 (5 bases). Deletions cut 4 bases from V and 0 bases from J, with 8 bases between. The CDR3 sequence is 13 residues long. The germline gives CDR1 SQVTM, CDR2 ANQGSEA. This CDR3 is CSVGTFSTDTQYF. In nucleotides, the CDR3 is TGCAGCGTTGGGACTTTCAGCACAGATACGCAGTATTTT.

The chain uses TRBV4-2 and TRBJ1-3; the match to TRBD1 covers 8 bases. Germline trimming cut 4 bases from V and 2 bases from J; bases unmatched to any gene: 4. Germline CDR1 and CDR2: LGHNA and YNFKEQ. There are 15 residues in the CDR3. The CDR3 nucleotides are TGTGCCAGCAGCCTGAGACAGGGGACTGGAAACACCATATATTTT. Its protein product is CASSLRQGTGNTIYF.

This sequence joins TRBV13 and TRBJ1-3, with D perhaps TRBD1 (6 bases). This CDR3 has 17 amino acids. The germline V gene has CDR1 PRHDT and CDR2 FYEKMQ (reference sequence). V dropped 1 base and J dropped 4 bases, with 17 bases sitting between them. This chain's CDR3 is CASSLEDVRGPGNTIYF. The CDR3 coding sequence is TGTGCCAGCAGCTTAGAAGACGTGCGGGGGCCAGGAAACACCATATATTTT.

The chain is built from TRBV11-2 and TRBJ1-2, with a tentative D call TRBD1 (5 bases). The germline CDR1 and CDR2 sequences are SGHAT and FQNNGV. This CDR3 is built from 12 residues. The DNA for the CDR3 is TGTGCAGTGGGGCGGATCAACTATGGCTACACCTTC. It encodes CAVGRINYGYTF.

The CDR3 spells CASSLGQSPEQYF. The CDR3 DNA reads TGCGCCAGCAGCTTGGGACAGTCCCCCGAGCAGTACTTC. This chain uses TRBV5-1 with TRBJ2-7; D is possibly TRBD1 (5 bases). Trimming removed 0 bases at V and 6 bases at J, with 10 bases between. This CDR3 has 13 residues. Germline lookup yields CDR1 SGHRS and CDR2 YFSETQ.

The rearrangement joins TRBV6-5 to TRBJ2-1; 10 nucleotides agree with TRBD2. The CDR3 covers 14 residues. J gave up 10 bases and V 6 bases, and 9 bases lay outside the gene matches. The V gene's germline CDR1 is MNHEY and CDR2 SVGAGI. CDR3 DNA: TGTGCCAGCAGCCCAGCGGGGGGGCCGATAGAGCAGTTCTTC. Translating gives CASSPAGGPIEQFF.

This clone appeared a few times. The rearrangement joins TRBV7-9 to TRBJ1-4; D gene unclear. The CDR3 contains 14 residues. The germline V gene has CDR1 SEHNR and CDR2 FQNEAQ (reference sequence). The V end lost 3 bases, the J end lost 8 bases, and 13 bases lay between the germline ends. Here the CDR3 reads CASSFPGTTEKLFF. The CDR3 region has the DNA TGTGCCAGCAGCTTTCCGGGCACTACCGAAAAACTGTTTTTT.

This clone was recorded a few times. The chain combines TRBV14 with TRBJ1-1; D not certain. The CDR3 is made up of 14 amino acids. V lost 4 bases and J 2 bases, leaving 11 bases between the germline ends. CDR1 is SGHDN, CDR2 FVKESK, per germline. CDR3 DNA: TGTGCCAGCAGCCCACCGGGCTTAAACACTGAAGCTTTCTTT. Amino acids: CASSPPGLNTEAFF. Using reference TRBV14 and TRBJ1-1 for the parts outside the CDR3, the full variable domain is EAGVTQFPSHSVIEKGQTVTLRCDPISGHDNLYWYRRVMGKEIKFLLHFVKESKQDESGMPNNRFLAERTGGTYSTLKVQPAELEDSGVYFCASSPPGLNTEAFFGQGTRLTVV.

V and J are TRBV4-1 and TRBJ2-2; D is unresolved. The CDR3 consists of 16 residues. The germline CDR1 and CDR2 sequences are MGHRA and YSYEKL. V gave up 0 bases and J gave up 1 base, with 9 bases separating them. This CDR3 is CASSQDGIRNTGELFF. In DNA, the CDR3 is TGCGCCAGCAGCCAAGATGGGATAAGGAACACCGGGGAGCTGTTTTTT.